This record looks at one T cell receptor (beta chain) sequence and its context. This entry belongs to a study of blood T cell repertoires in COVID-19. Original analysis: Estimation of nucleated cell counts was performed using reference gene primer amplification. Some clones are missing from TCRdb's copy, which holds only in-frame ones; the method was immunoSEQ multiplex PCR. The D gene and trimming were derived from the DNA, and the V and J assignments and clone size from that table. Among about 280,000 clones listed, 65% to 90% were seen once. The germline CDR1 and CDR2 sequences are DFQATT and SNEGSKA (reference sequence). The CDR3 loop spans 11 amino acids. Trimming stripped 5 bases from V and 7 bases from J, with 11 bases between.

The genes are TRBV20-1 and TRBJ1-1; D ambiguous. The specimen sequenced was peripheral blood. This sequence was found in a man aged 50 or older with active or convalescent COVID-19. This chain's CDR3 is CSAPGNYEAFF. The CDR3, as DNA: TGCAGTGCTCCCGGGAATTATGAAGCTTTCTTT.